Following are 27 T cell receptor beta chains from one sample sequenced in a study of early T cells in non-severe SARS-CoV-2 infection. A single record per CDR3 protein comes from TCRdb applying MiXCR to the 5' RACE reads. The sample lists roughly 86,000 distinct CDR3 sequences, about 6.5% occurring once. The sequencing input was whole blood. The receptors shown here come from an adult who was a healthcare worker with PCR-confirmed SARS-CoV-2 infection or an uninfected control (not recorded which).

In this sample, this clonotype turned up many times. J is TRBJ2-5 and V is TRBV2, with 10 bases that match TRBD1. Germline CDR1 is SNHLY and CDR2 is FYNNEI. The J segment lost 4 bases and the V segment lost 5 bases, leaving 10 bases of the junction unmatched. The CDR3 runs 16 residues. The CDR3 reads CASSLRGTGVLETQYF. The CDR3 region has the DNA TGTGCCAGCAGTTTGCGCGGGACAGGGGTCCTAGAGACCCAGTACTTC.

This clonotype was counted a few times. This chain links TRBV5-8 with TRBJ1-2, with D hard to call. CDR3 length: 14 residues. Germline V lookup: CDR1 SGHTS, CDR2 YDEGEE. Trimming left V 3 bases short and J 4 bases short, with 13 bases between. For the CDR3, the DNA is TGTGCCAGCAGCTATGGACGCCGCTCCTATGGCTACACCTTC. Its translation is CASSYGRRSYGYTF.

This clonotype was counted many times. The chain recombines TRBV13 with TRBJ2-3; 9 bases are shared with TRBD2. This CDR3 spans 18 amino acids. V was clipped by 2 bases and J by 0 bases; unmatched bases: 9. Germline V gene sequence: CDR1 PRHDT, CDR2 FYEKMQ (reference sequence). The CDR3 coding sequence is TGTGCCAGCAGCTTATCGGGGCTAGCGGGGAAAAGCACAGATACGCAGTATTTT. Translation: CASSLSGLAGKSTDTQYF.

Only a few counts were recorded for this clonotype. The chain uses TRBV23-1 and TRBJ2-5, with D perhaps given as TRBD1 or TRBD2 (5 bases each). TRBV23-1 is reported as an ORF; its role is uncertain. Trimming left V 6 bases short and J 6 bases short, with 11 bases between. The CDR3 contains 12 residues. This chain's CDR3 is CASSEGFQTQYF. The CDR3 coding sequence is TGCGCCAGCAGCGAGGGGTTCCAGACCCAGTACTTC.

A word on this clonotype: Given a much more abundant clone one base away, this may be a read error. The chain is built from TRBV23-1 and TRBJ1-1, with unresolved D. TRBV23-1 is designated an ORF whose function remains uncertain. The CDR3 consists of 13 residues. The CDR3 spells CPSSPPTDTEAFF. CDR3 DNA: TGCCCCAGCAGTCCCCCGACTGACACTGAAGCTTTCTTT.

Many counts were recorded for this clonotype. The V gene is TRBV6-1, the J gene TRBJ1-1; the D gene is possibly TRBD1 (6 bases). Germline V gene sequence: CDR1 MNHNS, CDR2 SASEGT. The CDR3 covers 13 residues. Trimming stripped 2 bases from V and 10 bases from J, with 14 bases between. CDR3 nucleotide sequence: TGTGCCAGCAGTGAACGTGGGGGGGCGAGAGCTTTCTTT. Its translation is CASSERGGARAFF.

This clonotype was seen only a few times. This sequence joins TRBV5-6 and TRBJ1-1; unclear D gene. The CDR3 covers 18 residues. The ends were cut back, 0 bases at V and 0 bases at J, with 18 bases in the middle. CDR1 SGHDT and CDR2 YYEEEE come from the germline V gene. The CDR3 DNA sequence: TGTGCCAGCAGCTTGGTTTTTCGTAGCGGCAGATTGAACACTGAAGCTTTCTTT. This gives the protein CASSLVFRSGRLNTEAFF.

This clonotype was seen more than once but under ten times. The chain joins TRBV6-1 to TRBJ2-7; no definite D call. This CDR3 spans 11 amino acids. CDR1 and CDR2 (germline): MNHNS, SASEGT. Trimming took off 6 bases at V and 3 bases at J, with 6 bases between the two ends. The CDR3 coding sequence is TGTGCCAGCAGGGGGTACTACGAGCAGTACTTC. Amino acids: CASRGYYEQYF.

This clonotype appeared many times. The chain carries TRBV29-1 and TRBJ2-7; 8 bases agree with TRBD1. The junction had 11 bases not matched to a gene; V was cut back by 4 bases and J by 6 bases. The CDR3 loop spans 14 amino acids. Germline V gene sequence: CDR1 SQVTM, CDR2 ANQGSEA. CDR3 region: CSVGKAGGPSEQYF. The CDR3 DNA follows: TGCAGCGTTGGGAAGGCAGGGGGCCCCTCCGAGCAGTACTTC.

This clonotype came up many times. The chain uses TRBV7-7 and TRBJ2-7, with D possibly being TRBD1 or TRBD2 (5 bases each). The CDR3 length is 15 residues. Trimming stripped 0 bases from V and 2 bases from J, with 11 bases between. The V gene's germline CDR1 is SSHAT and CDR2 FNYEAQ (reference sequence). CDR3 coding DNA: TGTGCCAGCAGCTTAGCGCATGGGGACGCCTACGAGCAGTACTTC. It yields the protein CASSLAHGDAYEQYF.

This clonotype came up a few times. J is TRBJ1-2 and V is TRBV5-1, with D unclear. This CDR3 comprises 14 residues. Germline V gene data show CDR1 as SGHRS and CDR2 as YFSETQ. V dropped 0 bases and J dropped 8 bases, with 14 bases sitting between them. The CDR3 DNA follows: TGCGCCAGCAGCTTGGGGCAGCGGGATATCGGCTACACCTTC. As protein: CASSLGQRDIGYTF.

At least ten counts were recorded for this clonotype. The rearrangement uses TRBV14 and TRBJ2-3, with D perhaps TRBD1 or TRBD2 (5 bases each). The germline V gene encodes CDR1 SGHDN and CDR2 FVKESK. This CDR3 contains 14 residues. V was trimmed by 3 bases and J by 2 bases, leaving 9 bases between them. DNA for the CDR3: TGTGCCAGCAGCCAGGGGGAAGCCACAGATACGCAGTATTTT. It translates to CASSQGEATDTQYF. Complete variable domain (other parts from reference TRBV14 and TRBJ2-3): EAGVTQFPSHSVIEKGQTVTLRCDPISGHDNLYWYRRVMGKEIKFLLHFVKESKQDESGMPNNRFLAERTGGTYSTLKVQPAELEDSGVYFCASSQGEATDTQYFGPGTRLTVL.

The chain's CDR3 is CATQLAESSYEQYF. The CDR3 DNA reads as TGTGCCACCCAACTAGCGGAGAGCTCCTACGAGCAGTACTTC. The chain couples TRBV28 to TRBJ2-7, with 8 nucleotides matching TRBD2. Germline values: CDR1 MDHEN, CDR2 SYDVKM. The V and J ends lost 10 bases and 0 bases, in that order; junction bases with no gene match: 8. The CDR3 runs 14 residues. Full variable domain (missing parts from reference TRBV28 and TRBJ2-7): DVKVTQSSRYLVKRTGEKVFLECVQDMDHENMFWYRQDPGLGLRLIYFSYDVKMKEKGDIPEGYSVSREKKERFSLILESASTNQTSMYLCATQLAESSYEQYFGPGTRLTVT.

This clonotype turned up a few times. CDR3 region: CASSFRRVGANVLTF. The CDR3 DNA sequence: TGTGCCAGCAGCTTTCGAAGGGTTGGGGCCAACGTCCTGACTTTC. The chain uses TRBV5-6 and TRBJ2-6; D gene unclear. CDR1 and CDR2 from the germline V gene are SGHDT and YYEEEE. Trimming removed 2 bases from V and 3 bases from J, with 9 bases in between. This CDR3 region has 15 residues.

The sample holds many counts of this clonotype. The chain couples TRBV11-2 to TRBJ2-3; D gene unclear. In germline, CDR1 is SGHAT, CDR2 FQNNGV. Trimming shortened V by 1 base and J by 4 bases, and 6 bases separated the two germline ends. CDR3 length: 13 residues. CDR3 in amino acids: CASSLVGADTQYF. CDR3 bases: TGTGCCAGCAGCTTAGTTGGGGCAGATACGCAGTATTTT.

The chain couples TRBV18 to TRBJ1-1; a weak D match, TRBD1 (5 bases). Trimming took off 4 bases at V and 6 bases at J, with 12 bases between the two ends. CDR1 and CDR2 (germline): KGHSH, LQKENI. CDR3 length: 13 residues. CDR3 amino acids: CASSRQQEAEAFF. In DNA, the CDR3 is TGTGCCAGCTCACGACAACAGGAGGCTGAAGCTTTCTTT. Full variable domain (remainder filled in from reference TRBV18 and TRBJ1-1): NAGVMQNPRHLVRRRGQEARLRCSPMKGHSHVYWYRQLPEEGLKFMVYLQKENIIDESGMPKERFSAEFPKEGPSILRIQQVVRGDSAAYFCASSRQQEAEAFFGQGTRLTVV.

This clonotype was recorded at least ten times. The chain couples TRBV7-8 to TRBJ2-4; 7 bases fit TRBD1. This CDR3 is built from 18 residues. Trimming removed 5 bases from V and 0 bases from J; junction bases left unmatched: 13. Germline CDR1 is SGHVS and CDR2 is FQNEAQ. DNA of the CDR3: TGTGCCAGCAGCAAAGACAGGGTCCCCACTATAGCCAAAAACATTCAGTACTTC. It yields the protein CASSKDRVPTIAKNIQYF. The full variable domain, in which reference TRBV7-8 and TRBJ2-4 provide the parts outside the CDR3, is GAGVSQSPRYKVAKRGQDVALRCDPISGHVSLFWYQQALGQGPEFLTYFQNEAQLDKSGLPSDRFFAERPEGSVSTLKIQRTQQEDSAVYLCASSKDRVPTIAKNIQYFGAGTRLSVL.

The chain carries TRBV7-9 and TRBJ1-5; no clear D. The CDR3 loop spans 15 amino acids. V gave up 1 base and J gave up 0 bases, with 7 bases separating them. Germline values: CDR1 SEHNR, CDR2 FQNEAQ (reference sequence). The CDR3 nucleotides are TGTGCCAGCAGCTTAGAGGGTTATAGCAATCAGCCCCAGCATTTT. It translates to CASSLEGYSNQPQHF.

The CDR3 DNA reads TGTGCCAGCAGCTTGCCCGGGACAGGGTTGACAGATACGCAGTATTTT. Translating it yields CASSLPGTGLTDTQYF. V gene TRBV7-9 combines with J gene TRBJ2-3; 9 bases align to TRBD1. This CDR3 has 16 residues. Trimming took 3 bases from V and 3 from J; bases not matched to a gene: 7. Germline V CDR1 and CDR2: SEHNR, FQNEAQ (reference sequence).

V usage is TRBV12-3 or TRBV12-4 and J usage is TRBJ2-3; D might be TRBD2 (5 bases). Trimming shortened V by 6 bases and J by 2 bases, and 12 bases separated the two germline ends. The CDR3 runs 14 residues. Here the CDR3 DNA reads TGTGCCAGCAGGCCGAGCGGCCCCACAGATACGCAGTATTTT. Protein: CASRPSGPTDTQYF.

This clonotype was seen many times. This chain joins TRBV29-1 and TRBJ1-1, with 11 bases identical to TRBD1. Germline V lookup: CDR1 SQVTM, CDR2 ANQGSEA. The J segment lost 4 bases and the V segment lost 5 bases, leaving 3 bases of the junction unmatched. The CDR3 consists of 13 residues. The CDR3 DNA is TGCAGCGTTCCGGACAGGGGGCGCACTGAAGCTTTCTTT. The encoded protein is CSVPDRGRTEAFF.

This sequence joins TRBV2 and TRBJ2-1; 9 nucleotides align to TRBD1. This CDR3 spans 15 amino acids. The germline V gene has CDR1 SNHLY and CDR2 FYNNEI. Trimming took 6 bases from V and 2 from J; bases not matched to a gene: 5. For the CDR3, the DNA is TGTGCCAGCAGGGTCCGGGACAGGGCCTACAATGAGCAGTTCTTC. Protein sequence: CASRVRDRAYNEQFF.

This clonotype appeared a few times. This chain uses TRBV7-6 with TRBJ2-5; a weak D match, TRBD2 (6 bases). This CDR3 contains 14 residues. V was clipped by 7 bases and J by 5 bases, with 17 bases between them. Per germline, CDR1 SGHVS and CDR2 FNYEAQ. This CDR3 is CASTPGWEVETQYF. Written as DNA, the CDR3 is TGTGCCAGCACCCCCGGGTGGGAGGTGGAGACCCAGTACTTC.

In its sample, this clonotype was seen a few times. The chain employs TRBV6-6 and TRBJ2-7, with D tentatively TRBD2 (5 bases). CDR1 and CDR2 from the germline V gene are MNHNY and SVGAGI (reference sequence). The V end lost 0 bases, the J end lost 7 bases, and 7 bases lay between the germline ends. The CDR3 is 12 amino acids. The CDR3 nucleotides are TGTGCCAGCAGTTACTCGAGAGGGGAGCAGTACTTC. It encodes CASSYSRGEQYF.

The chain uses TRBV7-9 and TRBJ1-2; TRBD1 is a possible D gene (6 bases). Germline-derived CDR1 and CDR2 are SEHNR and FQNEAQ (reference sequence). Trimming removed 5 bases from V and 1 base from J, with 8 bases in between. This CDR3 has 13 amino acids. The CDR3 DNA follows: TGTGCCAGCAGCGAGGACAGTAACTATGGCTACACCTTC. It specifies CASSEDSNYGYTF.

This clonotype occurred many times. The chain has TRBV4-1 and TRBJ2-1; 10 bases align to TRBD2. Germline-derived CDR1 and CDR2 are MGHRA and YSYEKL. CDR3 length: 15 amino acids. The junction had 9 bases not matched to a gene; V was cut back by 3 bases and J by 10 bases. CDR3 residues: CASSQGLAGENEQFF. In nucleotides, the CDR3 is TGCGCCAGCAGCCAGGGTCTAGCGGGAGAGAACGAGCAGTTCTTC.

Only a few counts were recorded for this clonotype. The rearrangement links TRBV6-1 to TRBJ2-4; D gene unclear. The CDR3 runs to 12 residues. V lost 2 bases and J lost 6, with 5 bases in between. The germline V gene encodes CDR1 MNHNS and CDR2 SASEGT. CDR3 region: CASSEYGNIQYF. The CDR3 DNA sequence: TGTGCCAGCAGTGAATACGGAAACATTCAGTACTTC.